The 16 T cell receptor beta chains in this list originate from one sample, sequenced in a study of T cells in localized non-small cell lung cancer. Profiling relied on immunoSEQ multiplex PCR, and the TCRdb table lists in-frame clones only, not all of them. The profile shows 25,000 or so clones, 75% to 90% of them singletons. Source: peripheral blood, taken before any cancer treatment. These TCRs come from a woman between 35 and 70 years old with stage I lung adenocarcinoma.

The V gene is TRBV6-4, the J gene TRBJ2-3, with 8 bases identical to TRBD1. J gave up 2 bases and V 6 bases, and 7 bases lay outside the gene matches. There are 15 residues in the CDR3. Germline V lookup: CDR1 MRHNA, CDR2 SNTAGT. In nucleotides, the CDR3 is TGTGCCAGCAGAAAAGGGACAGGCCCCACAGATACGCAGTATTTT. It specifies CASRKGTGPTDTQYF.

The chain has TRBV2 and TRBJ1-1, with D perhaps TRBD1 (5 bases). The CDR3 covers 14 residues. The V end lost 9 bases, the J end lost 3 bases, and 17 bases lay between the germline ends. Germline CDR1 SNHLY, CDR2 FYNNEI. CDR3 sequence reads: CARRLRGVDTEAFF. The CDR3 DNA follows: TGTGCCAGACGGCTCCGGGGGGTAGACACTGAAGCTTTCTTT.

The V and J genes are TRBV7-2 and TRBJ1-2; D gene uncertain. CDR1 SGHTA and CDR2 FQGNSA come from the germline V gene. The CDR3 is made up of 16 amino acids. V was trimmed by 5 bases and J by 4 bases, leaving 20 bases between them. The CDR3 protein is CASSTNFNEGGYGYTF. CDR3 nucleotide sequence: TGTGCCAGCAGCACAAATTTCAATGAGGGTGGCTATGGCTACACCTTC.

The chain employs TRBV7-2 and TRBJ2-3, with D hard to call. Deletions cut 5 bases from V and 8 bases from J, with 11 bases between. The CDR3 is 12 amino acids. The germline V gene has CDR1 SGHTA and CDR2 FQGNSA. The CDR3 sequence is CASSPSEVTQYF. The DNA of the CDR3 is TGTGCCAGCAGCCCCTCAGAGGTTACGCAGTATTTT.

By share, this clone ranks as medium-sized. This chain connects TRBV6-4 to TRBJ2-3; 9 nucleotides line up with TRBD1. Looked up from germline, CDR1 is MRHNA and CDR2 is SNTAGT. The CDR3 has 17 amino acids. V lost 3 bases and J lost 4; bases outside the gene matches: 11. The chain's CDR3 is CASSERVRGQGADTQYF. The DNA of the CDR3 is TGTGCCAGCAGTGAGAGAGTTCGGGGACAGGGTGCAGATACGCAGTATTTT.

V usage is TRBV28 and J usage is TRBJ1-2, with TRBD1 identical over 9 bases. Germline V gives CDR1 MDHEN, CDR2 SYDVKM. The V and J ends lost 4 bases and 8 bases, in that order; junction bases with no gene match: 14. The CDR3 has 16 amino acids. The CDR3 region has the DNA TGTGCCAGCAGTTCTTTGACAGGGGGGCAGTCGGGAGGCTACACCTTC. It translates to CASSSLTGGQSGGYTF.

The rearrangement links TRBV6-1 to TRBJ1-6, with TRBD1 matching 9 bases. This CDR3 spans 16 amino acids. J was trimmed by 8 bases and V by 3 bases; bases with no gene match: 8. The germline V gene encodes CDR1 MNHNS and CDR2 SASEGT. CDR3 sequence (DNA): TGTGCCAGCAGTGATCAATACGGGACAGGGTATTCACCCCTCCACTTT. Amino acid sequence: CASSDQYGTGYSPLHF.

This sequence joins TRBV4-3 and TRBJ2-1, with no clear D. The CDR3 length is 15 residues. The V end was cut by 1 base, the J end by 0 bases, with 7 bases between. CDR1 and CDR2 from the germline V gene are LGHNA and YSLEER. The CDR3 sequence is CASSQVGSSYNEQFF. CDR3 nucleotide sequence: TGCGCCAGCAGCCAAGTTGGCAGCTCCTACAATGAGCAGTTCTTC.

DNA of the CDR3: TGTGCCAGCAGCTTACGGGCTACCTATGGCTACACCTTC. Its protein is CASSLRATYGYTF. The chain carries TRBV7-9 and TRBJ1-2, with D hard to call. CDR1 SEHNR and CDR2 FQNEAQ come from the germline V gene (reference sequence). CDR3 size: 13 residues. V gave up 2 bases and J gave up 4 bases, with 8 bases separating them.

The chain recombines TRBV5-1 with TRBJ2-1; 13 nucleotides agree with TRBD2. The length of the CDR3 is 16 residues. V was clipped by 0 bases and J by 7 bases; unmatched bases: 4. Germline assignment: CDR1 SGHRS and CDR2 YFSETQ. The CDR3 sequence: CASSLVLAGGRNEQFF. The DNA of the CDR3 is TGCGCCAGCAGCTTGGTACTAGCGGGGGGGAGGAATGAGCAGTTCTTC. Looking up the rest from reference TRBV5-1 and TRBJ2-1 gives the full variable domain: KAGVTQTPRYLIKTRGQQVTLSCSPISGHRSVSWYQQTPGQGLQFLFEYFSETQRNKGNFPGRFSGRQFSNSRSEMNVSTLELGDSALYLCASSLVLAGGRNEQFFGPGTRLTVL.

The CDR3 bases are TGCGCCAGCAGCTTGGCACCGGGGCCAGCTTTCTTT. Translating it yields CASSLAPGPAFF. The chain carries TRBV5-1 and TRBJ1-1; the D gene is possibly TRBD1 (5 bases). This CDR3 spans 12 amino acids. Looked up from germline, CDR1 is SGHRS and CDR2 is YFSETQ. V was clipped by 0 bases and J by 10 bases, with 10 bases between them.

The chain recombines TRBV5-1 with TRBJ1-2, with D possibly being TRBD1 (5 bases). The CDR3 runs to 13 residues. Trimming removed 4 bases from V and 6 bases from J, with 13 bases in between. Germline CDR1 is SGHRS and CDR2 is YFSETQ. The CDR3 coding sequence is TGCGCCAGCAGCGGCAGGGATTTCGATGGCTACACCTTC. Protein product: CASSGRDFDGYTF.

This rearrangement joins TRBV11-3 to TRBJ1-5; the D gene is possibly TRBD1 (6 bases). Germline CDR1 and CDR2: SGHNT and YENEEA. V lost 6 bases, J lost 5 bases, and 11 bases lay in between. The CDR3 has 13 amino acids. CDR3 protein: CASSGTRDQPQHF. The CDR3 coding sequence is TGTGCCAGCAGTGGGACACGCGATCAGCCCCAGCATTTT.

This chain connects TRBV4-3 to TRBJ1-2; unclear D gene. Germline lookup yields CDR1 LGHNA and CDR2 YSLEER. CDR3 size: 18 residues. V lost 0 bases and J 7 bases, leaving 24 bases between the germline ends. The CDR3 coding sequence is TGCGCCAGCAGCCAAGATCTCGGCGGGGTAGGGTTCATCAGTGGCTACACCTTC. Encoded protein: CASSQDLGGVGFISGYTF.

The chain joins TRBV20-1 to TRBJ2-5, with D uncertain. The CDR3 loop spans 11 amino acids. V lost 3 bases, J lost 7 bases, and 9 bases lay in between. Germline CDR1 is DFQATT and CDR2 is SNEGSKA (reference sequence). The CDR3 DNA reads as TGCAGTGCTAGCCGGGCCGGGACCCAGTACTTC. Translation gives CSASRAGTQYF.

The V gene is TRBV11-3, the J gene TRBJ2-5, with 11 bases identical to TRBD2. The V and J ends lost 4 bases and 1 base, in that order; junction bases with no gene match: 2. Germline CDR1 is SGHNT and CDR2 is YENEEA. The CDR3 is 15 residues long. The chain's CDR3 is CASSSSGGTQETQYF. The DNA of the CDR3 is TGTGCCAGCAGCTCTAGCGGGGGGACCCAAGAGACCCAGTACTTC.